Below are 24 T cell receptor beta chains sequenced from a single sample in a study of blood T cell repertoires in COVID-19. Data came from immunoSEQ multiplex PCR; TCRdb stores just in-frame clones and leaves some out. This sample has 61,000 or so clones, with more than 65% found just once. Sequencing was done on a sample of peripheral blood. These receptors originate from a woman aged 70-85 years with acute or convalescent COVID-19.

The chain couples TRBV7-3 to TRBJ2-2; 9 bases agree with TRBD2. The CDR3 covers 16 residues. Germline loops: CDR1 SGHTA, CDR2 FQGTGA. The V gene end was trimmed by 6 bases and the J gene end by 4 bases; junction bases not matched to a gene: 9. Here the CDR3 DNA reads TGTGCCAGCAGTCCCCCGGGACTAGCAGTCACCGGGGAGCTGTTTTTT. Its protein product is CASSPPGLAVTGELFF. The full variable domain, its missing parts supplied by reference TRBV7-3 and TRBJ2-2, is GAGVSQTPSNKVTEKGKYVELRCDPISGHTALYWYRQSLGQGPEFLIYFQGTGAADDSGLPNDRFFAVRPEGSVSTLKIQRTERGDSAVYLCASSPPGLAVTGELFFGEGSRLTVL.

The CDR3 DNA reads TGTGCCAGCAGTGATAGCGGGGGGGCCTCCTACGAGCAGTACTTC. Residues: CASSDSGGASYEQYF. J is TRBJ2-7 and V is TRBV6-1, with 11 nucleotides matching TRBD2. The germline gives CDR1 MNHNS, CDR2 SASEGT. Trimming at V came to 3 bases and at J to 0 bases, leaving 1 base not matched to a gene. This CDR3 is 15 amino acids long.

The chain is built from TRBV7-9 and TRBJ2-7; a weak D match, TRBD1 (5 bases). The CDR3 totals 16 residues. V lost 0 bases, J lost 5 bases, and 17 bases lay in between. Germline V gene data show CDR1 as SEHNR and CDR2 as FQNEAQ (reference sequence). CDR3 in DNA: TGTGCCAGCAGCTTAGCGCGACCGCTCCTAGGGGACGAGCAGTACTTC. Its protein is CASSLARPLLGDEQYF.

J is TRBJ1-4 and V is TRBV10-3; TRBD1 is a possible D gene (5 bases). Germline CDR1 is ENHRY and CDR2 is SYGVKD. V was trimmed by 4 bases and J by 8 bases, leaving 17 bases between them. The CDR3 loop spans 15 amino acids. This chain's CDR3 is CAISAQVGTGEKLFF. For the CDR3, the DNA is TGTGCCATCAGTGCGCAGGTCGGGACTGGGGAAAAACTGTTTTTT.

CDR3 DNA sequence: TGCGCCAGCAGTGGGACCGGGAGCTGGGGCACTGAAGCTTTCTTT. Its protein is CASSGTGSWGTEAFF. This sequence joins TRBV5-1 and TRBJ1-1, with a weak D call TRBD1 (5 bases). CDR3 length equals 15 residues. Trimming shortened V by 5 bases and J by 4 bases, and 18 bases separated the two germline ends. Germline V gene sequence: CDR1 SGHRS, CDR2 YFSETQ.

The rearrangement links TRBV5-1 to TRBJ2-1, with D possibly being TRBD1 (5 bases). The germline V gene has CDR1 SGHRS and CDR2 YFSETQ. CDR3 size: 15 residues. The V and J ends lost 0 bases and 9 bases respectively, with 16 bases between them. CDR3 residues: CASSLEAQGRGEQFF. The CDR3 coding sequence is TGCGCCAGCAGCTTGGAGGCGCAGGGCAGAGGTGAGCAGTTCTTC.

V and J are TRBV6-5 and TRBJ1-5, with a weak D call TRBD1 (5 bases). The CDR3 is 15 residues long. V lost 8 bases, J lost 5 bases, and 19 bases lay in between. CDR1 is MNHEY and CDR2 is SVGAGI in the germline V gene. CDR3 sequence reads: CASCQEWGGDQPQHF. CDR3 DNA: TGTGCCAGCTGCCAGGAATGGGGGGGGGATCAGCCCCAGCATTTT.

The chain employs TRBV23-1 and TRBJ1-4; a weak D match, TRBD1 (6 bases). TRBV23-1 is recorded as an ORF, its role being uncertain. With 1 base removed from V and 12 bases from J, the gap between germline ends came to 18 bases. The CDR3 has 15 residues. The CDR3 here is CASSQYKITGIQLFF. The CDR3 bases are TGCGCCAGCAGTCAATACAAGATTACAGGGATTCAACTGTTTTTT.

This clone came up once. The chain employs TRBV9 and TRBJ1-1; D uncertain. V lost 2 bases to trimming and J lost 10 bases, with 3 bases between them. Germline V gene sequence: CDR1 SGDLS, CDR2 YYNGEE. The CDR3 totals 9 residues. The CDR3 DNA is TGTGCCAGCAGCGTCGGAGCTTTCTTT. As protein: CASSVGAFF.

The rearrangement links TRBV10-2 to TRBJ2-6, with D possibly TRBD1 on 5 matching bases. Per the germline V gene, CDR1 is WSHSY and CDR2 is SAAADI. The CDR3 length is 19 residues. Trimming left V 0 bases short and J 0 bases short, with 15 bases between. Here the CDR3 reads CASSESRTRTSSGANVLTF. The CDR3 DNA reads TGCGCCAGCAGTGAGTCAAGGACAAGAACCAGCTCTGGGGCCAACGTCCTGACTTTC.

V is TRBV7-2 and J is TRBJ1-5; TRBD1 matches 7 bases. Germline CDR1 is SGHTA and CDR2 is FQGNSA. The V segment lost 2 bases and the J segment 7 bases; nucleotides outside the gene matches: 5. The CDR3 is 14 amino acids. For the CDR3, the DNA is TGTGCCAGCAGCTTATGGACAGGTAGCCAGCCCCAGCATTTT. Translating gives CASSLWTGSQPQHF.

The chain joins TRBV3-1 (or the pseudogene TRBV3-2) to TRBJ2-5, with 10 positions matching TRBD1. The germline V gene has CDR1 LGHDT and CDR2 YNNKEL (reference sequence). Trimming removed 2 bases from V and 5 bases from J; junction bases left unmatched: 5. The length of the CDR3 is 15 residues. CDR3 residues: CASSQRGTGDETQYF. The CDR3 DNA is TGTGCCAGCAGCCAAAGAGGGACAGGGGATGAGACCCAGTACTTC.

The chain couples TRBV27 to TRBJ2-7; 7 bases are shared with TRBD2. The CDR3 is made up of 13 amino acids. Losses at the gene ends were 5 bases for V and 6 bases for J; bases not matched to a gene: 7. Looked up from germline, CDR1 is MNHEY and CDR2 is SMNVEV (reference sequence). The CDR3 region has the DNA TGTGCCAGCAGTCCCTCGGGGAGGGGCGAGCAGTACTTC. The encoded protein is CASSPSGRGEQYF.

This clone was picked up many times. For the CDR3, the DNA is TGCGCCAGCAGCCAAGAGCGCCAGGGGGCCCCTGAAGCTTTCTTT. Protein product: CASSQERQGAPEAFF. This rearrangement joins TRBV4-1 to TRBJ1-1; 8 bases are a match to TRBD1. The germline CDR1 and CDR2 sequences are MGHRA and YSYEKL. Trimming cost V 0 bases and J 6 bases; bases outside gene matches: 6. This CDR3 region has 15 residues.

The chain couples TRBV30 to TRBJ2-2; D is ambiguous. The CDR3 runs to 14 residues. Trimming pared 0 bases from V and 0 bases from J, leaving 5 bases between. Per the germline V gene, CDR1 is GTSNPN and CDR2 is SVGIG (reference sequence). Written as DNA, the CDR3 is TGTGCCTGGAGTGTAGCCGCGAACACCGGGGAGCTGTTTTTT. It translates to CAWSVAANTGELFF.

The rearrangement links TRBV19 to TRBJ2-3, with 10 bases aligning to TRBD2. The CDR3 is 15 residues long. The trim removed 6 bases at V and 2 bases at J, leaving 5 bases unmatched. Germline V gives CDR1 LNHDA, CDR2 SQIVND (reference sequence). CDR3 nucleotides: TGTGCCAGTAGCCTAGCGGGGGCCACCACAGATACGCAGTATTTT. It encodes CASSLAGATTDTQYF.

V is TRBV12-5 and J is TRBJ2-3; 8 nucleotides agree with TRBD1. The CDR3 is 15 residues long. Germline CDR1 LGHNT, CDR2 FRNRAP. Trimming removed 1 base from V and 4 bases from J; junction bases left unmatched: 4. This chain's CDR3 is CASGLGTGKADTQYF. The CDR3 DNA sequence: TGTGCTAGTGGTTTGGGGACAGGGAAGGCAGATACGCAGTATTTT.

This clone was observed a few times. The chain combines TRBV6-5 with TRBJ2-2; TRBD2 aligns across 9 bases. The CDR3 extends over 15 amino acids. V lost 6 bases, J lost 5 bases, and 7 bases stayed unmatched. Germline loops: CDR1 MNHEY, CDR2 SVGAGI. The CDR3 here is CASSPGLAWTGELFF. CDR3 in DNA: TGTGCCAGCAGCCCGGGACTAGCATGGACCGGGGAGCTGTTTTTT.

The chain employs TRBV18 and TRBJ2-7, with D possibly being TRBD1 (6 bases). V lost 2 bases and J 5 bases, leaving 16 bases between the germline ends. The germline CDR1 and CDR2 sequences are KGHSH and LQKENI. The CDR3 spans 15 residues. CDR3 sequence (DNA): TGTGCCAGCTCACCAGGAGTCAGGGGCGACAACGAGCAGTACTTC. It codes for CASSPGVRGDNEQYF.

The rearrangement uses TRBV5-1 and TRBJ1-2, with D tentatively TRBD1 (5 bases). V was trimmed by 4 bases and J by 6 bases, leaving 16 bases between them. This CDR3 contains 14 residues. CDR1 is SGHRS, CDR2 YFSETQ, per germline. CDR3 sequence: CASSRGRGSHGYTF. Here the CDR3 DNA reads TGCGCCAGCAGCCGCGGACGGGGGAGTCATGGCTACACCTTC.

This clone was found once. The rearrangement joins TRBV25-1 to TRBJ1-3, with no clear D. Deletions cut 6 bases from V and 4 bases from J, with 22 bases between. The length of the CDR3 is 17 residues. Germline assignment: CDR1 MGHDK and CDR2 SYGVNS. CDR3: CASSFFGGSSSGNTIYF. CDR3 bases: TGTGCCAGCAGCTTCTTCGGCGGGTCTTCGTCAGGAAACACCATATATTTT.

This clone was recorded a few times. The chain recombines TRBV24-1 with TRBJ1-3; D is unresolved. The CDR3 sequence is 14 residues long. The V end was cut by 2 bases, the J end by 3 bases, with 7 bases between. Germline V lookup: CDR1 KGHDR, CDR2 SFDVKD. The CDR3 DNA follows: TGTGCCACCAGTGATTCCGGGTATGGAAACACCATATATTTT. It yields the protein CATSDSGYGNTIYF.

This clone was recorded once. The rearrangement links TRBV24-1 to TRBJ2-3; 9 nucleotides agree with TRBD1. Looked up from germline, CDR1 is KGHDR and CDR2 is SFDVKD. Trimming took 1 base from V and 3 from J; bases not matched to a gene: 4. The CDR3 consists of 16 residues. The DNA of the CDR3 is TGTGCCACCAGTGATTTCACCGGGACAGGGACAGATACGCAGTATTTT. This codes for CATSDFTGTGTDTQYF.

The chain is built from TRBV2 and TRBJ2-1, with no clear D. V shed 1 base and J shed 8 bases, with 12 bases lying between them. There are 14 residues in the CDR3. The V gene's germline CDR1 is SNHLY and CDR2 FYNNEI. CDR3 in DNA: TGTGCCAGCAGTGAAGAGGCTAGGTCCCATGAGCAGTTCTTC. The encoded protein is CASSEEARSHEQFF.